The rows below give T cell receptor beta chains drawn from one sample of a study of radiotherapy plus CTLA-4 blockade in lung cancer. Clones were sequenced by immunoSEQ multiplex PCR, and TCRdb holds only the in-frame ones, with some missing. This table has tens of thousands of clones, roughly 72% appearing once. Here the sequenced sample was peripheral blood, taken from a patient treated with radiotherapy plus ipilimumab. Source of these receptors: a human donor with non-small cell lung cancer who had stable disease on radiotherapy plus ipilimumab. CDR3s include the opening cysteine and the closing phenylalanine or tryptophan. The D gene is left open where the match is weak. A row's size may be missing; if present it is once, few, many or a size class.

TRBV7-2	TRBJ1-1	15	NA	TRBD1	TGTGCCAGCAGCTTAACCCGGGACAGGGTTACTGAAGCTTTCTTT	CASSLTRDRVTEAFF
TRBV29-1	TRBJ2-1	12	NA	NA	TGCAGCGTTGAAGGGCTTTTCAATGAGCAGTTCTTC	CSVEGLFNEQFF
TRBV19	TRBJ1-1	13	NA	TRBD1	TGTGCCAGTATGGGACAGGGGGTAGTCGAAGCTTTCTTT	CASMGQGVVEAFF
TRBV19	TRBJ2-5	13	few	NA	TGTGCCAGTAACCACAGGGTGGAAGAGACCCAGTACTTC	CASNHRVEETQYF
TRBV19	TRBJ2-1	14	NA	TRBD2	TGTGCCAGTAAATCCGCGGGGGGGTCCCATGAGCAGTTCTTC	CASKSAGGSHEQFF
TRBV4-1	TRBJ2-5	15	NA	NA	TGCGCCAGCAGCCAAGCCCCTGCGGGGAAAGAGACCCAGTACTTC	CASSQAPAGKETQYF
TRBV5-1	TRBJ2-3	15	NA	TRBD1	TGCGCCAGCAGCTTGGTGGGACAGGGGACAGATACGCAGTATTTT	CASSLVGQGTDTQYF
TRBV11-2	TRBJ2-7	19	NA	TRBD1	TGTGCCAGCAGCCTCGACTATCGGGACAGGGGTCCCCTCTCCTACGAGCAGTACTTC	CASSLDYRDRGPLSYEQYF
TRBV19	TRBJ1-2	13	few	NA	TGTGCCAGTACCTCGACATCCCCATATGGCTACACCTTC	CASTSTSPYGYTF
TRBV7-8	TRBJ2-3	16	NA	TRBD1	TGTGCCAGCAGCGTAGGGGACAGGGGTATAACAGATACGCAGTATTTT	CASSVGDRGITDTQYF
TRBV11-2	TRBJ2-3	16	NA	NA	TGTGCCAGCAGCCGGCGGGTAACCTCCTCCACAGATACGCAGTATTTT	CASSRRVTSSTDTQYF
TRBV13	TRBJ2-1	15	NA	TRBD2	TGTGCCAGCAGCTTTCAGCGGGGGGGCCAGGATGAGCAGTTCTTC	CASSFQRGGQDEQFF
TRBV30	TRBJ1-4	12	NA	TRBD1	TGTGCCTGGAGTGTACAAAGGGGGACAGTTCTTTTT	CAWSVQRGTVLF
TRBV19	TRBJ2-7	14	NA	TRBD1	TGTGCCAGTAGTATAGTAGGACAGGTTGGCGAGCAGTACTTC	CASSIVGQVGEQYF
TRBV2	TRBJ1-5	15	few	TRBD1	TGTGCCAGCAGCCCCAGGCAGGGGGCTGATCAGCCCCAGCATTTT	CASSPRQGADQPQHF
TRBV19	TRBJ2-2	14	few	NA	TGTGCCAGTAGTATAGCAGGGAACACCGGGGAGCTGTTTTTT	CASSIAGNTGELFF
TRBV7-9	TRBJ2-6	18	few	NA	TGTGCCAGCAGTCTAGACAGGGAGGAGGTACGTGGGGCCAACGTCCTGACTTTC	CASSLDREEVRGANVLTF
TRBV18	TRBJ2-3	16	once	NA	TGTGCCAGCTCACCGGATACGGTGACCGAGGTAGATACGCAGTATTTT	CASSPDTVTEVDTQYF
TRBV4-1	TRBJ1-4	16	NA	TRBD1	TGCGCCAGCAGCCAAGATAGGACAGGGAGGAGTGAAAAACTGTTTTTT	CASSQDRTGRSEKLFF
TRBV5-6	TRBJ2-1	13	NA	NA	TGTGCCAGCAGCGCGGACATTTACAATGAGCAGTTCTTC	CASSADIYNEQFF
TRBV4-3	TRBJ2-5	14	NA	TRBD1	TGCGCCAGCAGCACTACTCTCAGGGGGGAGACCCAGTACTTC	CASSTTLRGETQYF
TRBV5-6	TRBJ1-1	14	few	NA	TGTGCCAGCAGCTTGCCAGGGATGAACACTGAAGCTTTCTTT	CASSLPGMNTEAFF
TRBV6-4	TRBJ1-5	15	NA	TRBD1	TGTGCCAGCAGGCATGGGGACAGGGTGTCTCAGCCCCAGCATTTT	CASRHGDRVSQPQHF
TRBV6-5	TRBJ1-1	15	medium-sized	TRBD1	TGTGCCAGCAGTTACCATACAGGGGAAAGCACTGAAGCTTTCTTT	CASSYHTGESTEAFF
TRBV12-5	TRBJ1-1	16	NA	NA	TGTGCTAGTGGTTTGGTACGAACAGAGTCGGACACTGAAGCTTTCTTT	CASGLVRTESDTEAFF
TRBV10-3	TRBJ2-5	15	once	NA	TGTGCCATCAGTGAGTTCCAGGAAGTCCAAGAGACCCAGTACTTC	CAISEFQEVQETQYF
TRBV7-2	TRBJ2-5	18	NA	TRBD1	TGTGCCAGCAGCTTAGCGTGGACAGGGAGATCGGCTGGGGAGACCCAGTACTTC	CASSLAWTGRSAGETQYF
TRBV5-8	TRBJ1-6	14	NA	NA	TGTGCCAGCAGCTCCGGACAGTATAATTCACCCCTCCACTTT	CASSSGQYNSPLHF
TRBV6-5	TRBJ1-5	15	NA	TRBD1	TGTGCCAGCAGGCCCACAGGGGGGGCTCATCAGCCCCAGCATTTT	CASRPTGGAHQPQHF
TRBV5-1	TRBJ2-3	14	NA	NA	TGCGCCAGCAGCTTGGGACAGGTCGGAAATACGCAGTATTTT	CASSLGQVGNTQYF
TRBV30	TRBJ2-2	13	NA	NA	TGTGCCTGGAGTGTTTTTAGCGCCGGGGAGCTGTTTTTT	CAWSVFSAGELFF
TRBV2	TRBJ2-7	13	NA	NA	TGTGCCAGCTGGCCCGAAAGCTCCTACGAGCAGTACTTC	CASWPESSYEQYF
TRBV4-1	TRBJ1-1	15	NA	TRBD1	TGCGCCAGCAGCCAGGACGACAGGGGGAACACTGAAGCTTTCTTT	CASSQDDRGNTEAFF
TRBV7-8	TRBJ1-5	14	NA	NA	TGTGCCAGCACCACAGGGAAAAGCAATCAGCCCCAGCATTTT	CASTTGKSNQPQHF
TRBV9	TRBJ2-3	16	few	TRBD1	TGTGCCAGCAGCGCTTCGGGGGCAGGGGACAGGGATACGCAGTATTTT	CASSASGAGDRDTQYF